The present TCR beta chain was sequenced within a study of CD8+ T cells in alopecia areata. Extracted RNA was reverse transcribed into cDNA, the sequencing template. Clones were read by immunoSEQ multiplex PCR, and TCRdb kept only the in-frame ones, dropping some. The sample shows approximately 140,000 clones, 40% to 50% of them seen only once. Lesional scalp punch biopsies and peripheral blood were collected from alopecia areata patients. There are 12 residues in the CDR3. Trimming took 6 bases from V and 6 from J, leaving 12 bases between them. Germline V gives CDR1 SQVTM, CDR2 ANQGSEA. The gene calls are TRBV29-1 and TRBJ2-4; the D gene could be TRBD1 or TRBD2 (5 bases each). The sequencing sample was made of CD4+ T cells sorted from blood. The receptor was isolated from a human donor with alopecia areata. The CDR3 coding sequence is TGCAGCGTGGGGGTCGCGGGAAACATTCAGTACTTC. Its translation is CSVGVAGNIQYF. The entire variable domain, with the rest obtained from reference TRBV29-1 and TRBJ2-4, is as follows: SAVISQKPSRDICQRGTSLTIQCQVDSQVTMMFWYRQQPGQSLTLIATANQGSEATYESGFVIDKFPISRPNLTFSTLTVSNMSPEDSSIYLCSVGVAGNIQYFGAGTRLSVL.